The 30 T cell receptor beta chains below were found in one sample sequenced in a study of cytomegalovirus exposure and HLA in healthy donors. The protocol was immunoSEQ multiplex PCR, while the TCRdb copy is restricted to in-frame clones and leaves out a portion. This sample has some 83,000 clones; approximately 94% occur once, and the top ten carry 2.5% to 3.5%. Material: PBMCs. The receptors shown here come from a woman between 18 and 29 years old in good health and CMV-seropositive.

This chain joins TRBV2 and TRBJ2-1; TRBD1 agrees at 8 bases. The CDR3 is 10 amino acids. Per germline, CDR1 SNHLY and CDR2 FYNNEI. Losses at the gene ends were 8 bases for V and 15 bases for J; bases not matched to a gene: 6. DNA of the CDR3: TGTGCCAGCCACGACAGGGGACCGTTCTTC. This sequence encodes CASHDRGPFF. The entire variable domain, with the rest obtained from reference TRBV2 and TRBJ2-1, is as follows: EPEVTQTPSHQVTQMGQEVILRCVPISNHLYFYWYRQILGQKVEFLVSFYNNEISEKSEIFDDQFSVERPDGSNFTLKIRSTKLEDSAMYFCASHDRGPFFGPGTRLTVL.

The chain joins TRBV5-1 to TRBJ2-7; the match to TRBD1 covers 8 bases. There are 15 residues in the CDR3. Germline V lookup: CDR1 SGHRS, CDR2 YFSETQ. The junction had 9 bases not matched to a gene; V was cut back by 5 bases and J by 2 bases. The DNA of the CDR3 is TGCGCCAGCAGGCCAGGGGGCGATCGAACCTACGAGCAGTACTTC. It specifies CASRPGGDRTYEQYF.

V usage is TRBV27 and J usage is TRBJ2-7, with D maybe TRBD2 (7 bases). The CDR3 has 16 amino acids. Germline V gives CDR1 MNHEY, CDR2 SMNVEV (reference sequence). Trimming pared 3 bases from V and 3 bases from J, leaving 18 bases between. The CDR3 nucleotides are TGTGCCAGCAGTTTGGCGGGGGCTAACACCTTCTACGAGCAGTACTTC. As protein: CASSLAGANTFYEQYF.

This chain links TRBV28 with TRBJ2-7, with TRBD1 as a possible D gene (6 bases). Germline loops: CDR1 MDHEN, CDR2 SYDVKM. V lost 3 bases, J lost 5 bases, and 14 bases lay in between. This CDR3 contains 14 residues. The DNA of the CDR3 is TGTGCCAGCAGTTTTTGGGGGCGTCCCCACGAGCAGTACTTC. Translated: CASSFWGRPHEQYF.

The chain recombines TRBV19 with TRBJ1-2; D remains ambiguous. Germline-derived CDR1 and CDR2 are LNHDA and SQIVND (reference sequence). The CDR3 extends over 13 amino acids. V lost 7 bases to trimming and J lost 4 bases, with 13 bases between them. The CDR3 nucleotides read TGTGCCAGTACTCTCGGGTCCTTCTATGGCTACACCTTC. It yields the protein CASTLGSFYGYTF.

The gene calls are TRBV4-3 and TRBJ1-5; TRBD1 matches at 9 bases. There are 15 residues in the CDR3. Germline V gene lookup returns CDR1 LGHNA and CDR2 YSLEER. Trimming took 1 base from V and 5 from J; bases not matched to a gene: 3. Here the CDR3 DNA reads TGCGCCAGCAGCCAAGTGGGACAGGGCCATCAGCCCCAGCATTTT. This codes for CASSQVGQGHQPQHF.

V usage is TRBV5-6 and J usage is TRBJ1-5; TRBD1 is a possible D gene (6 bases). The CDR3 loop spans 16 amino acids. The germline gives CDR1 SGHDT, CDR2 YYEEEE. V lost 4 bases and J lost 2, with 16 bases in between. CDR3 residues: CASSPKGQWGNQPQHF. The CDR3 coding sequence is TGTGCCAGCAGCCCTAAAGGACAGTGGGGCAATCAGCCCCAGCATTTT.

V gene TRBV19 combines with J gene TRBJ1-5; D possibly corresponds to TRBD1 (5 bases). V was trimmed by 5 bases and J by 9 bases, leaving 14 bases between them. The CDR3 spans 13 residues. Germline-derived CDR1 and CDR2 are LNHDA and SQIVND (reference sequence). DNA for the CDR3: TGTGCCAGTAGTCCCAGGGTCAATTGGCCCCAGCATTTT. This codes for CASSPRVNWPQHF.

The J gene is TRBJ1-1, the V gene TRBV5-1, with D perhaps matching TRBD1 (5 bases). CDR1 and CDR2 from the germline V gene are SGHRS and YFSETQ. The germline V and J ends were trimmed by 0 bases and 0 bases, with 21 bases remaining between them. The CDR3 is 19 residues long. The CDR3 sequence is CASSLEWFGGTDMNTEAFF. DNA of the CDR3: TGCGCCAGCAGCTTGGAGTGGTTCGGAGGGACGGACATGAACACTGAAGCTTTCTTT.

The chain has TRBV14 and TRBJ1-1, with D perhaps TRBD1 (5 bases). Between the trimmed V and J ends, which lost 2 bases and 1 base, there was a span of 29 bases. Germline assignment: CDR1 SGHDN and CDR2 FVKESK. The CDR3 spans 21 residues. The CDR3 DNA follows: TGTGCCAGCAGCCAACAGGCCTATCCGACACCCGGACGAAGGGGGAACACTGAAGCTTTCTTT. Residues: CASSQQAYPTPGRRGNTEAFF.

Written as DNA, the CDR3 is TGTGCCAGCAGCTCGCCGGGACAGGCCGACTACGAGCAGTACTTC. As protein: CASSSPGQADYEQYF. The genes are TRBV6-5 and TRBJ2-7, with TRBD1 matching over 8 bases. The CDR3 has 15 amino acids. V lost 6 bases and J lost 3; bases outside the gene matches: 10. The germline V gene has CDR1 MNHEY and CDR2 SVGAGI.

V and J are TRBV28 and TRBJ2-6, with TRBD1 as a possible D gene (6 bases). Trimming removed 6 bases at V and 9 bases at J, with 9 bases between. The germline V gene encodes CDR1 MDHEN and CDR2 SYDVKM. The CDR3 has 12 amino acids. Here the CDR3 DNA reads TGTGCCAGCAGAACAGGGAACAACGTCCTGACTTTC. Protein product: CASRTGNNVLTF.

The chain links TRBV7-8 to TRBJ2-7, with TRBD1 matching over 11 bases. The germline V gene encodes CDR1 SGHVS and CDR2 FQNEAQ. CDR3 length: 15 residues. Trimming cost V 4 bases and J 6 bases; bases outside gene matches: 8. The CDR3 reads CASSSEGQGGIEQYF. DNA for the CDR3: TGTGCCAGCAGCTCGGAGGGACAGGGGGGCATCGAGCAGTACTTC.

The rearrangement links TRBV6-4 to TRBJ1-1; TRBD1 is a possible D gene (5 bases). The CDR3 runs to 14 residues. From germline, CDR1 is MRHNA and CDR2 SNTAGT. Deletions cut 6 bases from V and 3 bases from J, with 14 bases between. CDR3 sequence: CASSELGGDTEAFF. As DNA, the CDR3 is TGTGCCAGCAGCGAATTGGGGGGGGACACTGAAGCTTTCTTT.

This sequence joins TRBV28 and TRBJ2-3, with 9 nucleotides matching TRBD1. Per the germline V gene, CDR1 is MDHEN and CDR2 is SYDVKM. V shed 5 bases and J 1 base; nucleotides not matched to a gene: 7. The CDR3 is 16 residues long. CDR3: CASSTPRDRGTDTQYF. The CDR3, as DNA: TGTGCCAGCAGTACTCCCCGGGACAGGGGCACAGATACGCAGTATTTT.

The J gene is TRBJ1-5, the V gene TRBV6-5, with a possible D match to TRBD1 (6 bases). Per germline, CDR1 MNHEY and CDR2 SVGAGI. The CDR3 sequence is 13 residues long. V was clipped by 6 bases and J by 7 bases, with 13 bases between them. In nucleotides, the CDR3 is TGTGCCAGCAGCCCGGGCAGGGGCCAGCCCCAGCATTTT. Translated, it gives CASSPGRGQPQHF.

The chain has TRBV18 and TRBJ1-1; 7 nucleotides agree with TRBD1. The CDR3 totals 14 residues. Unmatched junction bases numbered 6, after V lost 5 bases and J lost 3 bases. Germline V gene data show CDR1 as KGHSH and CDR2 as LQKENI. The CDR3 DNA sequence: TGTGCCAGCTCATCGACAGGACAGGACACTGAAGCTTTCTTT. The encoded protein is CASSSTGQDTEAFF.

The rearrangement links TRBV7-2 to TRBJ1-5; 7 nucleotides match TRBD1. Germline trimming cut 4 bases from V and 7 bases from J; bases unmatched to any gene: 10. Germline lookup yields CDR1 SGHTA and CDR2 FQGNSA. The CDR3 has 15 residues. The CDR3 is CASSSARDSRQPQHF. CDR3 in DNA: TGTGCCAGCAGCTCCGCAAGGGACAGTCGGCAGCCCCAGCATTTT.

This clone was observed a few times. This chain uses TRBV30 with TRBJ1-2; D may be TRBD1 (5 bases). This CDR3 is 13 amino acids long. The germline gives CDR1 GTSNPN, CDR2 SVGIG (reference sequence). V was shortened by 3 bases and J by 7 bases, with 15 bases between the two germline ends. Here the CDR3 DNA reads TGTGCCTGGAGCCAAAATAGGGGAACTGGCTACACCTTC. It yields the protein CAWSQNRGTGYTF.

The rearrangement joins TRBV30 to TRBJ2-3, with 10 bases matching TRBD2. Germline CDR1 is GTSNPN and CDR2 is SVGIG (reference sequence). With 6 bases clipped from V and 8 bases from J, the junction kept 2 bases outside the gene matches. The CDR3 loop spans 11 amino acids. In DNA form, the CDR3 reads TGTGCCTGCTTAGCGGGAGGTACGCAGTATTTT. Translating gives CACLAGGTQYF.

This clone was counted a single time. The chain couples TRBV4-3 to TRBJ1-5, with TRBD1 as a possible D gene (6 bases). Germline V lookup: CDR1 LGHNA, CDR2 YSLEER. V lost 0 bases and J 0 bases, leaving 12 bases between the germline ends. This CDR3 comprises 17 residues. The chain's CDR3 is CASSQDVHRVSNQPQHF. CDR3 in DNA: TGCGCCAGCAGCCAAGATGTGCACAGGGTTAGCAATCAGCCCCAGCATTTT.

The chain couples TRBV7-2 to TRBJ2-3; perhaps TRBD2 as D (6 bases). There are 17 residues in the CDR3. V was clipped by 0 bases and J by 2 bases, with 15 bases between them. Germline CDR1 is SGHTA and CDR2 is FQGNSA. The CDR3: CASSLAVVSGATDTQYF. CDR3 DNA: TGTGCCAGCAGCTTAGCGGTGGTTAGCGGAGCCACAGATACGCAGTATTTT.

V usage is TRBV4-2 and J usage is TRBJ2-7; 7 bases are a match to TRBD1. The CDR3 totals 16 residues. Looked up from germline, CDR1 is LGHNA and CDR2 is YNFKEQ. J was trimmed by 0 bases and V by 2 bases; bases with no gene match: 7. Written as DNA, the CDR3 is TGTGCCAGCAGCCAATACTCGGGACAGCCCTCCTACGAGCAGTACTTC. Its protein is CASSQYSGQPSYEQYF.

This rearrangement joins TRBV19 to TRBJ2-1; 10 nucleotides line up with TRBD2. The CDR3 has 19 residues. Trimming cost V 7 bases and J 0 bases; bases outside gene matches: 15. Germline CDR1 is LNHDA and CDR2 is SQIVND (reference sequence). The CDR3 DNA sequence: TGTGCCAGTACCAACATCGGACTAGCGGACGGAAGCTCCTACAATGAGCAGTTCTTC. Its protein product is CASTNIGLADGSSYNEQFF. Combining the CDR3 with reference TRBV19 and TRBJ2-1 gives the whole variable domain DGGITQSPKYLFRKEGQNVTLSCEQNLNHDAMYWYRQDPGQGLRLIYYSQIVNDFQKGDIAEGYSVSREKKESFPLTVTSAQKNPTAFYLCASTNIGLADGSSYNEQFFGPGTRLTVL.

The CDR3 coding sequence is TGTGCCAGCAGCCAAGGGGGGGAACTAGGAGATACGCAGTATTTT. Translating gives CASSQGGELGDTQYF. The chain couples TRBV4-2 to TRBJ2-3; D is possibly TRBD2 (6 bases). In germline, CDR1 is LGHNA, CDR2 YNFKEQ. V lost 1 base, J lost 5 bases, and 13 bases lay in between. The CDR3 is made up of 15 amino acids.

The chain combines TRBV11-3 with TRBJ2-5, with D hard to call. V was pared by 0 bases and J by 5 bases, with 10 bases between. The germline gives CDR1 SGHNT, CDR2 YENEEA. The CDR3 covers 14 residues. As DNA, the CDR3 is TGTGCCAGCAGCTTAGAGACAACAAGGGAGACCCAGTACTTC. Its protein product is CASSLETTRETQYF.

The chain employs TRBV19 and TRBJ2-7; tentative D call: TRBD1 (6 bases). The CDR3 covers 13 residues. The V gene lost 7 bases and the J gene lost 2 bases, with 12 bases spanning the gap. From germline, CDR1 is LNHDA and CDR2 SQIVND (reference sequence). DNA of the CDR3: TGTGCCAGTACCAAAGGACAGACCTACGAGCAGTACTTC. This encodes CASTKGQTYEQYF. The full variable domain, in which reference TRBV19 and TRBJ2-7 provide the parts outside the CDR3, is DGGITQSPKYLFRKEGQNVTLSCEQNLNHDAMYWYRQDPGQGLRLIYYSQIVNDFQKGDIAEGYSVSREKKESFPLTVTSAQKNPTAFYLCASTKGQTYEQYFGPGTRLTVT.

This rearrangement joins TRBV5-1 to TRBJ1-2; tentatively, D is TRBD1 (5 bases). Trimming left V 3 bases short and J 13 bases short, with 25 bases between. This CDR3 region has 15 residues. Germline assignment: CDR1 SGHRS and CDR2 YFSETQ. This chain's CDR3 is CASSSAGLGQIRGTF. The CDR3 region has the DNA TGCGCCAGCAGCTCTGCGGGGCTGGGTCAGATCCGGGGCACCTTC.

The chain's CDR3 is CASSPVRSRTDTQYF. The CDR3 coding sequence is TGTGCCAGCAGCCCCGTTCGGTCTCGAACAGATACGCAGTATTTT. The chain carries TRBV7-3 and TRBJ2-3; no firm D call. The CDR3 runs 15 residues. Germline V gives CDR1 SGHTA, CDR2 FQGTGA. Trimming cost V 5 bases and J 3 bases, with 15 bases left between them.

The chain links TRBV30 to TRBJ2-3; TRBD2 matches 12 bases. CDR1 and CDR2 (germline): GTSNPN, SVGIG (reference sequence). The CDR3 spans 18 residues. V dropped 5 bases and J dropped 4; count of bases not matched to a gene: 16. CDR3 DNA sequence: TGTGCCTGGGGGCGACTAGCGGGGGCCCCCCGGAGTGCAGATACGCAGTATTTT. Translation gives CAWGRLAGAPRSADTQYF. Full variable domain (rest looked up from reference TRBV30 and TRBJ2-3): SQTIHQWPATLVQPVGSPLSLECTVEGTSNPNLYWYRQAAGRGLQLLFYSVGIGQISSEVPQNLSASRPQDRQFILSSKKLLLSDSGFYLCAWGRLAGAPRSADTQYFGPGTRLTVL.